This T cell receptor (beta chain) comes out of a study of T cells in Graves' hyperthyroidism and ophthalmopathy. This CDR3 has 15 residues. The germline gives CDR1 SEHNR, CDR2 FQNEAQ (reference sequence). Trimming took 1 base from V and 3 from J; bases not matched to a gene: 4. Notes on the study in general: Most expanded thyroid clonotypes above 0.001 also appeared in blood.

This clonotype showed up many times. What it binds is unknown. The investigators amplified TCR beta CDR3 regions from RNA transcripts. The TCR CDR3 was amplified in a first-round RT-PCR using the HTBI primer set. TCRdb reprocessed the multiplex PCR reads with MiXCR, giving one entry per CDR3 protein. The repertoire has about half a million distinct CDR3 sequences, around 16% of them found once; the top ten carry around 32%. The sample consisted of blood. The chain links TRBV7-9 to TRBJ2-7; 9 nucleotides line up with TRBD1. The sequence was obtained from a woman between 25 and 40 years old with Graves' ophthalmopathy. Here the CDR3 reads CASSLVVGQGYEQYF. CDR3 nucleotide sequence: TGTGCCAGCAGCTTAGTCGTGGGACAGGGCTACGAGCAGTACTTC.